This T cell receptor beta chain stems from a study of T-cell memory formation after mild COVID-19. Background on the study: For the most part, TCR clusters were specific to one donor.

With 0 bases removed from V and 8 bases from J, the gap between germline ends came to 23 bases. The CDR3 has 17 residues. Germline assignment: CDR1 SGHRS and CDR2 YFSETQ. TCRdb used MiXCR to reprocess the 5' RACE reads, holding one entry per CDR3 protein. This table holds 450,000 or so distinct CDR3 sequences, over 15% found once. Sequencing was performed on PBMCs or a T cell subset sorted from them (not recorded which). The V call is TRBV5-1, the J call TRBJ1-1, with D unclear. The sequence was collected from an adult woman who had mild COVID-19 (a few samples of this study predate the infection). Cell type and time point are not known. CDR3 in amino acids: CASSLGRGTLNGKEAFF. CDR3 DNA: TGCGCCAGCAGCTTGGGGCGTGGTACTCTGAATGGGAAAGAAGCTTTCTTT.